This is a list of T cell receptor beta chains from one sample in a study of control samples from healthy donors and cancer patients. Repertoires were generated with immunoSEQ multiplex PCR, while TCRdb's copy carries only in-frame clones and drops some. The repertoire holds around 50,000 clones, 80% to 90% seen once, with 2.8% in the top ten. Sequencing was performed on PBMCs. These receptors all stem from a woman aged 50 to 60 with lung cancer. Each CDR3 is given with its conserved first and last residue. D genes are given only for firm matches. Clone size, where shown, is once, few, many, or a class for clones that have expanded.

d_call	v_call	j_call	clone_size	cdr3_aa	cdr3_nt
-	TRBV18	TRBJ1-4	-	CASSPRGREKLFF	TGTGCCAGCTCACCACGGGGCCGCGAAAAACTGTTTTTT
TRBD2	TRBV11-2	TRBJ2-5	-	CASEGLAVETQYF	TGTGCCAGCGAAGGACTAGCGGTTGAGACCCAGTACTTC
-	TRBV6-4	TRBJ1-1	-	CASSPDLNTEAFF	TGTGCCAGCAGCCCAGACCTGAACACTGAAGCTTTCTTT
TRBD1	TRBV5-5	TRBJ2-7	-	CASSLDRGTEQYF	TGTGCCAGCAGCTTGGACAGGGGAACTGAGCAGTACTTC
TRBD1	TRBV27	TRBJ1-5	-	CASSLGQGSQPQHF	TGTGCCAGCAGTTTAGGACAGGGGAGCCAGCCCCAGCATTTT
-	TRBV11-2	TRBJ1-1	-	CASSLEGGLNTEAFF	TGTGCCAGCAGCCTCGAGGGGGGCCTGAACACTGAAGCTTTCTTT
TRBD1	TRBV5-1	TRBJ1-1	-	CASSPQGGGTEAFF	TGCGCCAGCAGCCCACAGGGGGGTGGCACTGAAGCTTTCTTT
TRBD1	TRBV5-1	TRBJ2-1	-	CASSWDSSSYNEQFF	TGCGCCAGCAGCTGGGACAGCAGCTCCTACAATGAGCAGTTCTTC
-	TRBV7-6	TRBJ1-1	-	CASSLGLTGNTEAFF	TGTGCCAGCAGCTTGGGGCTGACAGGGAACACTGAAGCTTTCTTT
-	TRBV7-9	TRBJ2-5	-	CASSSARGPETQYF	TGTGCCAGCAGCTCAGCCAGGGGTCCAGAGACCCAGTACTTC
-	TRBV5-5	TRBJ1-4	-	CASSLPGRNEKLFF	TGTGCCAGCAGCTTGCCAGGACGGAATGAAAAACTGTTTTTT
TRBD1	TRBV10-3	TRBJ1-1	-	CAISGTGNTEAFF	TGTGCCATCAGTGGGACAGGGAACACTGAAGCTTTCTTT
TRBD1	TRBV6-2/TRBV6-3	TRBJ2-1	-	CASSFDRVFRFF	TGTGCCAGCAGTTTCGACAGGGTTTTTCGGTTCTTC
-	TRBV7-2	TRBJ1-2	-	CASSLSRLNYGYTF	TGTGCCAGCAGCTTGTCTCGTCTAAACTATGGCTACACCTTC
-	TRBV7-8	TRBJ1-5	-	CASSLTVQGQPQHF	TGTGCCAGCAGCTTGACAGTGCAGGGACAGCCCCAGCATTTT
TRBD1	TRBV5-8	TRBJ1-1	-	CASSLRQGRGNTEAFF	TGTGCCAGCAGCTTGAGACAGGGACGGGGGAACACTGAAGCTTTCTTT
TRBD1	TRBV2	TRBJ1-6	few	CASKPGQGADSPLHF	TGTGCCAGCAAACCGGGACAGGGGGCAGATTCACCCCTCCACTTT
-	TRBV18	TRBJ2-7	once	CASSLGSEGYEQYF	TGTGCCAGCTCACTGGGTAGCGAGGGTTACGAGCAGTACTTC
-	TRBV6-6	TRBJ1-4	once	CASSFQHGGDEKLFF	TGTGCCAGCAGTTTTCAACACGGGGGAGATGAAAAACTGTTTTTT
-	TRBV6-4	TRBJ1-1	-	CASSDSSLRTEAFF	TGTGCCAGCAGTGATTCTAGTCTCCGGACTGAAGCTTTCTTT
-	TRBV19	TRBJ1-5	-	CASSTKQGGSRSNQPQHF	TGTGCCAGTAGTACCAAACAGGGAGGTAGTAGGAGCAATCAGCCCCAGCATTTT
-	TRBV7-2	TRBJ1-2	-	CASSLQVPTNYGYTF	TGTGCCAGCAGCTTACAGGTCCCCACTAACTATGGCTACACCTTC
TRBD1	TRBV28	TRBJ2-7	-	CASSLSGQGPWDF	TGTGCCAGCAGTCTCTCAGGACAGGGGCCTTGGGACTTC
TRBD1	TRBV25-1	TRBJ1-2	-	CASSESGDRAYGYTF	TGTGCCAGCAGTGAATCTGGGGACAGGGCCTATGGCTACACCTTC